This note documents a single T cell receptor (beta chain) sequence. The entry originates in a study of blood T cell repertoires in COVID-19. Study summary: From T cells, B-cell-depleted T cells, or PBMCs came the material, which was cDNA or gDNA.

As handled by the study authors: For nucleated cells, counts were estimated from reference gene primer amplification. Produced via immunoSEQ multiplex PCR; TCRdb's table is partial and in-frame only. Clonal size and the V and J genes are those of that table, whereas D and trimming came from the DNA. The table includes about 110,000 clones, approximately 80% detected once. Germline V gene sequence: CDR1 SQVTM, CDR2 ANQGSEA. V lost 8 bases, J lost 7 bases, and 12 bases lay in between. The CDR3 sequence is 12 residues long. The J gene is TRBJ1-6, the V gene TRBV29-1; D unresolved. Material: peripheral blood. The sequence was collected from a man between 65 and 80 years old with acute or convalescent COVID-19. CDR3: CSLTPGNSPLHF. In DNA form, the CDR3 reads TGCAGCCTGACTCCGGGGAATTCACCCCTCCACTTT.